The present entry profiles one TCR beta chain with its context. Its antigen is still unknown. This specimen belongs to a study of neoadjuvant nivolumab and ipilimumab in lung cancer. General observations from the study: Blood richness before therapy tracked richness in tumors resected after neoadjuvant therapy. Compared with tumor-adjacent uninvolved lung, resected tumors showed greater richness and clonality. Only two of four nivolumab-treated tumors gained richness and clonality by surgery.

Germline CDR1 reads LNHDA; CDR2 reads SQIVND (reference sequence). The CDR3 sequence is 15 residues long. Deletions cut 5 bases from V and 3 bases from J, with 17 bases between. Assay: immunoSEQ multiplex PCR; the TCRdb copy retains only in-frame clones and omits some. This table holds approximately 30,000 clones, 90% found once. This specimen consisted of peripheral blood, obtained after neoadjuvant nivolumab, alone or with ipilimumab, at or shortly before surgery. The J gene is TRBJ2-7, the V gene TRBV19; D may match TRBD1 or TRBD2 (8 bases each). This receptor was obtained from an adult with non-small cell lung cancer. DNA of the CDR3: TGTGCCAGTAGTCGGGAGGGACAGGAGTACTACGAGCAGTACTTC. Residues: CASSREGQEYYEQYF.